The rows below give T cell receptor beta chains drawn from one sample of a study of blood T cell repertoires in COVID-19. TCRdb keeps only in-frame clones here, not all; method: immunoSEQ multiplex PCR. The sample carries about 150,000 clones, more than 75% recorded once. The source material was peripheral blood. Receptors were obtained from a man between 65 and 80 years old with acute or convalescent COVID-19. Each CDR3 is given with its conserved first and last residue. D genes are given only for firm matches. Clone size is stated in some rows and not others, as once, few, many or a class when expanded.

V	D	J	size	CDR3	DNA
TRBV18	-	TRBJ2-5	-	CASSPPSGAETQYF	TGTGCCAGCTCACCACCGTCAGGGGCCGAGACCCAGTACTTC
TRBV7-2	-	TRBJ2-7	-	CASSPSPGTYEQYF	TGTGCCAGCAGCCCGAGTCCGGGGACCTACGAGCAGTACTTC
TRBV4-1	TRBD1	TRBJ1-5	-	CASSQPGQGASQPQHF	TGCGCCAGCAGCCAACCGGGACAGGGGGCGAGTCAGCCCCAGCATTTT
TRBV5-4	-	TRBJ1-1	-	CASSLALMQPDTEAFF	TGTGCCAGCAGCTTGGCCCTCATGCAACCGGACACTGAAGCTTTCTTT
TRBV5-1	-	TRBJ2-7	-	CASSLAGLYEQYF	TGCGCCAGCAGCTTGGCAGGCCTATACGAGCAGTACTTC
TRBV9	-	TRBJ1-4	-	CASSVGSGTNEKLFF	TGTGCCAGCAGCGTAGGATCCGGAACTAATGAAAAACTGTTTTTT
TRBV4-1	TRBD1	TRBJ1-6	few	CASSLRQGASSPLHF	TGCGCCAGCAGCCTGAGACAGGGGGCGAGTTCACCCCTCCACTTT
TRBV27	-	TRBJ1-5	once	CASSLGGGPNQPQHF	TGTGCCAGCAGTTTAGGGGGGGGCCCCAATCAGCCCCAGCATTTT
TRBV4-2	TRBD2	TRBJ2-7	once	CASSQEVGATSGTYEQYF	TGTGCCAGCAGCCAAGAGGTGGGGGCGACTAGCGGGACGTACGAGCAGTACTTC
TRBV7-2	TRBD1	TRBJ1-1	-	CASSTDRVEAFF	TGTGCCAGCAGCACGGACAGGGTGGAAGCTTTCTTT
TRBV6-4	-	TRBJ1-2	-	CASRDDRNYGYTF	TGTGCCAGCAGGGACGACAGGAACTATGGCTACACCTTC
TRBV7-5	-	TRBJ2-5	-	CARSLTEETQYF	TGTGCCAGAAGCTTAACGGAAGAGACCCAGTACTTC
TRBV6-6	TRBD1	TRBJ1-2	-	CASSRTGDGYTF	TGTGCCAGCAGTAGGACAGGGGATGGCTACACCTTC
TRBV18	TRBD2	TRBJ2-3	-	CASSPPGGGTTDTQYF	TGTGCCAGCTCACCACCGGGCGGGGGGACCACAGATACGCAGTATTTT
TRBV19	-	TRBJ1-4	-	CASSIPAALNEKLFF	TGTGCCAGTAGTATACCCGCGGCCCTTAATGAAAAACTGTTTTTT
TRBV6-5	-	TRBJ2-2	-	CASAGGANTGELFF	TGTGCCAGCGCTGGCGGCGCGAACACCGGGGAGCTGTTTTTT
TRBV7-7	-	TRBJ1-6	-	CASSLTTNSPLHF	TGTGCTAGCAGCTTAACCACAAATTCACCCCTCCACTTT
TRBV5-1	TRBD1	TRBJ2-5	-	CASSLGTGVQETQYF	TGCGCCAGCAGCTTGGGGACAGGGGTTCAAGAGACCCAGTACTTC
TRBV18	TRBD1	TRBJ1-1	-	CASSRPGTGVSEAFF	TGTGCCAGCTCACGACCCGGGACAGGAGTAAGTGAAGCTTTCTTT
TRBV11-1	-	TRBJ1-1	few	CASSPNRDRKEAFF	TGTGCCAGCAGCCCAAACAGGGATCGGAAAGAAGCTTTCTTT
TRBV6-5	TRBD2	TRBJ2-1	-	CASSRGGVGEQFF	TGTGCCAGCTCGCGGGGGGGAGTGGGTGAGCAGTTCTTC
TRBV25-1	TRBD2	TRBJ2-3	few	CASSAGLALSTDTQYF	TGTGCCAGCAGTGCAGGACTAGCGCTTAGCACAGATACGCAGTATTTT
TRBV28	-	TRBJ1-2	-	CATLRQANYGYTF	TGTGCCACCCTCAGACAAGCTAACTATGGCTACACCTTC
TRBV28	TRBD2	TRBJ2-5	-	CASRTVGLAGAQETQYF	TGTGCCAGCAGAACAGTCGGACTAGCGGGAGCACAAGAGACCCAGTACTTC
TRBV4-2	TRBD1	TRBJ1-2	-	CASSQATTGVNYGYTF	TGTGCCAGCAGCCAGGCGACAACAGGGGTCAACTATGGCTACACCTTC
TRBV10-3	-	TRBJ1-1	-	CAISESGGPEAFF	TGTGCCATCAGTGAGTCCGGGGGGCCTGAAGCTTTCTTT
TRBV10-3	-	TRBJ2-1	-	CAIRDQESSYNEQFF	TGTGCCATCCGGGATCAAGAGAGCTCCTACAATGAGCAGTTCTTC
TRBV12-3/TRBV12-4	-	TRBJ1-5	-	CASSSSYQPQHF	TGTGCCAGCAGTTCGTCCTATCAGCCCCAGCATTTT
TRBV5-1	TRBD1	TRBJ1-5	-	CASSIQGGGEPQHF	TGCGCCAGCAGCATCCAGGGGGGTGGAGAGCCCCAGCATTTT
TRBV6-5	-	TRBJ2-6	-	CASRRTGSGANVLTF	TGTGCCAGCAGAAGAACAGGGTCTGGGGCCAACGTCCTGACTTTC
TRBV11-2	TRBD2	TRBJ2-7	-	CASSVSPGLAANTYEQYF	TGTGCCAGCAGCGTATCTCCGGGACTAGCGGCGAACACCTACGAGCAGTACTTC
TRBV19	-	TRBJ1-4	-	CASSVGFSGGGEKLFF	TGTGCCAGTAGTGTCGGGTTCTCCGGCGGGGGTGAAAAACTGTTTTTT
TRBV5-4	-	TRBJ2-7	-	CASSRSGYEQYF	TGTGCCAGCAGTAGGAGCGGGTACGAGCAGTACTTC
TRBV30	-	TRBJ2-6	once	CAWTPWAMSGDSSGANVLTF	TGTGCCTGGACGCCCTGGGCCATGTCAGGGGATAGTTCTGGGGCCAACGTCCTGACTTTC
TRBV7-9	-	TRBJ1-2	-	CASSDGQGLDYGYTF	TGTGCCAGCAGTGACGGCCAGGGGCTAGACTATGGCTACACCTTC
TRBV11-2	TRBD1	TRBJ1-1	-	CASSPGQEMFAFF	TGTGCCAGCAGCCCGGGACAGGAAATGTTCGCTTTCTTT
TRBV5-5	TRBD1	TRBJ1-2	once	CASSADLGQRLLYGYTF	TGTGCCAGCAGCGCAGATCTGGGACAGCGCCTTCTCTATGGCTACACCTTC
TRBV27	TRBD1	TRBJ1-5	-	CASSTQGTDRPQHF	TGTGCCAGCAGTACCCAGGGGACAGACAGGCCCCAGCATTTT
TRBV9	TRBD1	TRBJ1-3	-	CASSVADRVESGNTIYF	TGTGCCAGCAGCGTAGCCGACAGGGTAGAGTCTGGAAACACCATATATTTT
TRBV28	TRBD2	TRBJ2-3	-	CASSRGGVADTQYF	TGTGCCAGCAGCCGGGGGGGGGTGGCAGATACGCAGTATTTT
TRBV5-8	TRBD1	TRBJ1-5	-	CASSLETGGAGNQPQHF	TGTGCCAGCAGCTTGGAGACAGGGGGCGCGGGCAATCAGCCCCAGCATTTT
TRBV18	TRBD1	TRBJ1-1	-	CASSAGQLNTEAFF	TGTGCCAGCTCAGCGGGACAGTTGAACACTGAAGCTTTCTTT
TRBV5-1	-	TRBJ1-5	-	CASSLENNNQPQHF	TGCGCCAGCAGCTTGGAAAATAACAATCAGCCCCAGCATTTT
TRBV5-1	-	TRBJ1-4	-	CASSLGAGEKLFF	TGCGCCAGCAGCTTGGGCGCAGGGGAAAAACTGTTTTTT
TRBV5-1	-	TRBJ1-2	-	CASSLGATSNYGYTF	TGCGCCAGCAGCTTGGGGGCGACCTCCAACTATGGCTACACCTTC
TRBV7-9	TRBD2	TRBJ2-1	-	CASTMGLDFNEQFF	TGTGCCAGCACCATGGGACTAGATTTCAATGAGCAGTTCTTC